This T cell receptor (beta chain) originates from a study of cytomegalovirus exposure and HLA in healthy donors. From germline, CDR1 is MNHEY and CDR2 SVGAGI. The CDR3 sequence is 14 residues long. V lost 6 bases and J 0 bases, leaving 11 bases between the germline ends. Primers included in the PCR were 60 Vbeta and 13 Jbeta primers. Repertoires were generated with immunoSEQ multiplex PCR, while TCRdb's copy carries only in-frame clones and drops some. The table has roughly 80,000 clones, about four fifths seen once; the top ten hold over 1.5%. The sample was PBMCs. The chain links TRBV6-5 to TRBJ1-2; the D is unclear. The clonotype originates from a woman aged 30 to 39 in good health and CMV-seronegative. The CDR3 protein is CASSLDRANYGYTF. CDR3 nucleotide sequence: TGTGCCAGCAGCCTCGACCGGGCTAACTATGGCTACACCTTC.